These 20 T cell receptor beta chains came from one sample sequenced in a study of CD8 T cells in Susac syndrome. The authors reverse transcribed roughly 0.5 to 1 ug RNA with random hexamers. MiXCR, run by TCRdb on the immunoSEQ multiplex PCR reads, gives a single entry per CDR3 protein. The sample carries about 300,000 distinct CDR3 sequences, approximately 85% recorded once. The sample comprised CD8+ T cells from PBMCs. These receptors were collected from a human donor with multiple sclerosis.

J is TRBJ1-1 and V is TRBV28; the match to TRBD1 covers 7 bases. CDR1 is MDHEN, CDR2 SYDVKM, per germline. CDR3 length: 15 residues. With V trimmed by 6 bases and J by 4 bases, 11 bases remained unmatched. The CDR3 coding sequence is TGTGCCAGCAGCGTTACAGGGGCCCCGTTCACTGAAGCTTTCTTT. It is translated as CASSVTGAPFTEAFF. The whole variable domain, filled in from reference TRBV28 and TRBJ1-1, reads DVKVTQSSRYLVKRTGEKVFLECVQDMDHENMFWYRQDPGLGLRLIYFSYDVKMKEKGDIPEGYSVSREKKERFSLILESASTNQTSMYLCASSVTGAPFTEAFFGQGTRLTVV.

The J gene is TRBJ2-7, the V gene TRBV27, with a weak D call TRBD1 (6 bases). V dropped 5 bases and J dropped 2 bases, with 16 bases sitting between them. CDR1 and CDR2 (germline): MNHEY, SMNVEV (reference sequence). There are 15 residues in the CDR3. CDR3 sequence reads: CASSPVSGTPYEQYF. Here the CDR3 DNA reads TGTGCCAGCAGTCCCGTATCCGGGACACCCTACGAGCAGTACTTC.

The CDR3: CASSLVTGSEQYF. The CDR3 coding sequence is TGTGCCAGCAGCTTAGTTACAGGGTCCGAGCAGTACTTC. The chain joins TRBV7-8 to TRBJ2-7; tentative D call: TRBD1 (6 bases). Trimming removed 1 base from V and 6 bases from J, with 10 bases in between. Germline CDR1 SGHVS, CDR2 FQNEAQ. CDR3 length equals 13 residues.

CDR3 in DNA: TGCAGTGCTAAGGAGACGTCCTACAATGAGCAGTTCTTC. Amino acids: CSAKETSYNEQFF. J is TRBJ2-1 and V is TRBV20-1; D is unresolved. With 4 bases removed from V and 1 base from J, the gap between germline ends came to 8 bases. The germline V gene has CDR1 DFQATT and CDR2 SNEGSKA (reference sequence). This CDR3 has 13 residues.

The rearrangement uses TRBV4-2 and TRBJ1-5; 7 bases line up with TRBD1. Germline V gives CDR1 LGHNA, CDR2 YNFKEQ. The trim removed 1 base at V and 5 bases at J, leaving 8 bases unmatched. This CDR3 spans 16 amino acids. DNA for the CDR3: TGTGCCAGCAGCCAAGTTAATTACAGGGGCGATCAGCCCCAGCATTTT. Protein sequence: CASSQVNYRGDQPQHF.

This clonotype has more than one count but fewer than ten. The V gene is TRBV7-6, the J gene TRBJ2-7; 7 bases are shared with TRBD2. Germline loops: CDR1 SGHVS, CDR2 FNYEAQ. This CDR3 comprises 15 residues. V lost 1 base and J lost 3; bases outside the gene matches: 6. The CDR3 sequence: CASSLGAGTNYEQYF. CDR3 nucleotides: TGTGCCAGCAGCTTAGGGGCCGGGACTAACTACGAGCAGTACTTC.

The J gene is TRBJ1-1, the V gene TRBV9; 9 bases fit TRBD1. Germline CDR1 and CDR2: SGDLS and YYNGEE. V shed 5 bases, J shed 4 bases, and the junction held 9 bases outside the gene matches. The CDR3 is 15 residues long. The CDR3, as DNA: TGTGCCAGCAGGCCAACAGGGGGCTTGGGCACTGAAGCTTTCTTT. As protein: CASRPTGGLGTEAFF.

This rearrangement joins TRBV12-3 or TRBV12-4 to TRBJ2-7; 10 nucleotides agree with TRBD1. V gave up 4 bases and J gave up 5 bases; unmatched junction bases: 8. The CDR3 is 15 amino acids. This chain's CDR3 is CASSWPGQGTNEQYF. In DNA form, the CDR3 reads TGTGCCAGCAGTTGGCCGGGACAGGGGACGAACGAGCAGTACTTC.

V and J are TRBV28 and TRBJ2-4, with a tentative D call TRBD1 (6 bases). CDR1 is MDHEN, CDR2 SYDVKM, per germline. CDR3 length equals 15 residues. V dropped 5 bases and J dropped 2 bases, with 13 bases sitting between them. CDR3: CASSPLGGTKNIQYF. The CDR3 DNA sequence: TGTGCCAGCAGTCCCTTAGGGGGAACCAAAAACATTCAGTACTTC.

This chain uses TRBV4-2 with TRBJ2-2; no clear D gene. Trimming removed 3 bases from V and 4 bases from J, with 9 bases in between. This CDR3 contains 14 residues. Germline assignment: CDR1 LGHNA and CDR2 YNFKEQ. In DNA, the CDR3 is TGTGCCAGCAGCCAGCCCCACGCCACCGGGGAGCTGTTTTTT. It translates to CASSQPHATGELFF.

The V and J genes are TRBV4-3 and TRBJ1-1; tentatively, D is TRBD1 (6 bases). Germline CDR1 LGHNA, CDR2 YSLEER. The V gene lost 3 bases and the J gene lost 4 bases, with 9 bases spanning the gap. The CDR3 consists of 13 residues. CDR3 DNA: TGCGCCAGCAGCCATTTAGGGGGCACTGAAGCTTTCTTT. It yields the protein CASSHLGGTEAFF.

V usage is TRBV29-1 and J usage is TRBJ2-5; D may be TRBD2 (6 bases). The CDR3 spans 11 residues. In germline, CDR1 is SQVTM, CDR2 ANQGSEA. Trimming removed 5 bases at V and 5 bases at J, with 9 bases between. CDR3 residues: CSVRAGETQYF. The CDR3 bases are TGCAGCGTTCGGGCGGGGGAGACCCAGTACTTC.

The chain joins TRBV27 to TRBJ1-5; D not certain. Germline V lookup: CDR1 MNHEY, CDR2 SMNVEV (reference sequence). There are 14 residues in the CDR3. V was trimmed by 3 bases and J by 6 bases, leaving 12 bases between them. In DNA form, the CDR3 reads TGTGCCAGCAGTTTTACGGCAGGTGGTCAGCCCCAGCATTTT. This sequence encodes CASSFTAGGQPQHF.

V gene TRBV29-1 combines with J gene TRBJ2-7; perhaps TRBD1 as D (6 bases). CDR3 length: 13 residues. V shed 4 bases and J shed 1 base, with 11 bases lying between them. Per germline, CDR1 SQVTM and CDR2 ANQGSEA. This chain's CDR3 is CSVVPDSSYEQYF. CDR3 sequence (DNA): TGCAGCGTTGTACCGGACAGTTCCTACGAGCAGTACTTC.

The chain links TRBV14 to TRBJ1-2; the D gene is possibly TRBD1 (6 bases). Per the germline V gene, CDR1 is SGHDN and CDR2 is FVKESK. V was trimmed by 5 bases and J by 2 bases, leaving 12 bases between them. The CDR3 loop spans 14 amino acids. CDR3 sequence: CASSFLGTNYGYTF. The DNA for the CDR3 is TGTGCCAGCAGCTTTCTTGGGACAAACTATGGCTACACCTTC.

This sequence joins TRBV4-3 and TRBJ2-7; perhaps TRBD2 as D (6 bases). CDR1 is LGHNA and CDR2 is YSLEER in the germline V gene. The CDR3 consists of 15 residues. V shed 0 bases and J shed 1 base, with 10 bases lying between them. CDR3 protein: CASSQDWRGSYEQYF. CDR3 DNA: TGCGCCAGCAGCCAAGATTGGAGGGGATCCTACGAGCAGTACTTC.

The chain joins TRBV9 to TRBJ2-7, with D uncertain. Germline V CDR1 and CDR2: SGDLS, YYNGEE. Trimming pared 0 bases from V and 3 bases from J, leaving 10 bases between. The CDR3 has 14 residues. CDR3 sequence: CASSVDSGLYEQYF. In DNA, the CDR3 is TGTGCCAGCAGCGTAGACAGTGGTCTCTACGAGCAGTACTTC.

V usage is TRBV5-6 and J usage is TRBJ1-5; 7 nucleotides line up with TRBD1. This CDR3 has 15 amino acids. Germline loops: CDR1 SGHDT, CDR2 YYEEEE. The V segment lost 3 bases and the J segment 2 bases; nucleotides outside the gene matches: 5. The CDR3 here is CASSSQGSGNQPQHF. CDR3 sequence (DNA): TGTGCCAGCAGCTCACAGGGGTCGGGCAATCAGCCCCAGCATTTT.

V and J are TRBV6-5 and TRBJ1-1; D remains ambiguous. Germline lookup yields CDR1 MNHEY and CDR2 SVGAGI. Between the trimmed V and J ends, which lost 2 bases and 0 bases, there was a span of 25 bases. The CDR3 loop spans 20 amino acids. DNA for the CDR3: TGTGCCAGCAGTTACGGTCCCCGATGGGTTACGGGATCCATGAACACTGAAGCTTTCTTT. Encoded protein: CASSYGPRWVTGSMNTEAFF.

As to this clonotype: The junction departs from the called germline gene at one end, perhaps through a read error. Written as DNA, the CDR3 is TGTGCCACCAGCATCGCCCGGGACGCAGCCTACAATGAGCAGTCCTTC. Protein sequence: CATSIARDAAYNEQSF. This chain uses TRBV24-1 with TRBJ2-1, with D possibly being TRBD1 or TRBD2 (5 bases each). The CDR3 runs 16 residues. The germline V gene has CDR1 KGHDR and CDR2 SFDVKD.